These 16 T cell receptor beta chains came from one sample sequenced in a study of shared T cell receptors in the human thymus (dated by TCRdb to about 2021). Library construction relied on the immunoSEQ multiplex PCR assay. TCRdb mirrors the immuneACCESS table, restricted to in-frame sequences. Some clones are absent from its copies; in checked studies, under half trace to an unresolved V gene, and the reason for the others is unknown. The sample yields 600,000 or so clones; about 90% were counted once. The ten largest make up over 0.008% of the sample. These sequences were also reported in another study, on human thymus T cells.

Sample: thymocytes. All receptors come from a boy younger than two with a congenital heart defect. Donor details come from another sample of the same person, matched by shared clones.

The rearrangement uses TRBV6-5 and TRBJ2-5; D unclear. Germline CDR1 and CDR2: MNHEY and SVGAGI. V lost 6 bases and J 3 bases, leaving 17 bases between the germline ends. The length of the CDR3 is 15 residues. Here the CDR3 DNA reads TGTGCCAGCAGAAGGAAGTGTGGGCTTGAAGAGACCCAGTACTTC. Protein: CASRRKCGLEETQYF.

A few counts support this clone. J is TRBJ2-1 and V is TRBV19; 8 bases line up with TRBD2. The CDR3 sequence is 19 residues long. Germline CDR1 is LNHDA and CDR2 is SQIVND (reference sequence). V shed 3 bases, J shed 0 bases, and the junction held 13 bases outside the gene matches. CDR3 sequence reads: CASSICGLANRSSYNEQFF. The CDR3 nucleotides are TGTGCCAGTAGTATCTGTGGACTAGCAAACAGGAGCTCCTACAATGAGCAGTTCTTC.

The chain has TRBV27 and TRBJ1-2, with TRBD1 identical over 8 bases. The length of the CDR3 is 15 residues. CDR1 and CDR2 (germline): MNHEY, SMNVEV (reference sequence). The junction had 7 bases not matched to a gene; V was cut back by 3 bases and J by 4 bases. The CDR3 region has the DNA TGTGCCAGCAGTTTGACAGGGGCGGGTGTCTATGGCTACACCTTC. Protein: CASSLTGAGVYGYTF.

The chain is built from TRBV27 and TRBJ1-1; D remains unclear. Deletions cut 5 bases from V and 5 bases from J, with 15 bases between. The CDR3 is made up of 14 amino acids. Germline CDR1 reads MNHEY; CDR2 reads SMNVEV (reference sequence). CDR3 region: CASSEREIGTEAFF. For the CDR3, the DNA is TGTGCCAGCAGTGAACGGGAGATTGGGACTGAAGCTTTCTTT.

The CDR3 reads CASSGYKGGNQPQHF. CDR3 DNA sequence: TGTGCCAGCAGTGGGTACAAGGGGGGCAATCAGCCCCAGCATTTT. J is TRBJ1-5 and V is TRBV6-1; weak D call: TRBD1 (6 bases). In germline, CDR1 is MNHNS, CDR2 SASEGT. The CDR3 covers 15 residues. V lost 4 bases, J lost 2 bases, and 12 bases lay in between.

The chain is built from TRBV5-4 and TRBJ2-5; 7 bases fit TRBD2. Per germline, CDR1 SGHNT and CDR2 YYREEE (reference sequence). This CDR3 has 14 amino acids. With V trimmed by 1 base and J by 7 bases, 7 bases remained unmatched. The CDR3: CASSLLGGGGTQYF. CDR3 nucleotides: TGTGCCAGCAGCTTGTTGGGCGGGGGAGGGACCCAGTACTTC.

The chain couples TRBV7-2 to TRBJ2-1; D might be TRBD2 (5 bases). V was clipped by 7 bases and J by 7 bases, with 23 bases between them. Germline CDR1 SGHTA, CDR2 FQGNSA. CDR3 length equals 16 residues. CDR3 residues: CASTPTGETPNNEQFF. In nucleotides, the CDR3 is TGTGCCAGCACCCCGACCGGGGAGACCCCTAATAATGAGCAGTTCTTC.

This clone came up once. The V and J genes are TRBV4-1 and TRBJ2-1, with D unresolved. CDR1 and CDR2 (germline): MGHRA, YSYEKL. The V end was cut by 1 base, the J end by 5 bases, with 12 bases between. This CDR3 contains 15 residues. In DNA form, the CDR3 reads TGCGCCAGCAGCCAAGTTAGTCCTCACGACAATGAGCAGTTCTTC. Translating it yields CASSQVSPHDNEQFF.

The count of this clone is one. The gene calls are TRBV27 and TRBJ2-7, with TRBD1 matching 8 bases. The length of the CDR3 is 14 residues. Germline values: CDR1 MNHEY, CDR2 SMNVEV (reference sequence). The trim removed 6 bases at V and 4 bases at J, leaving 8 bases unmatched. CDR3 loop: CASRPDRGRYEQYF. The CDR3 region has the DNA TGTGCCAGCAGACCCGACAGGGGTAGGTACGAGCAGTACTTC.

The V gene is TRBV5-6, the J gene TRBJ1-6, with D perhaps TRBD1 (5 bases). The CDR3 is 13 amino acids. The germline V gene encodes CDR1 SGHDT and CDR2 YYEEEE. V lost 1 base to trimming and J lost 14 bases, with 13 bases between them. CDR3 sequence: CASSLIQVDTLHF. The DNA for the CDR3 is TGTGCCAGCAGCTTGATACAGGTAGACACCCTCCACTTT.

The chain couples TRBV9 to TRBJ2-7; 8 bases line up with TRBD1. The CDR3 covers 16 residues. CDR1 SGDLS and CDR2 YYNGEE come from the germline V gene. With V trimmed by 0 bases and J by 5 bases, 10 bases remained unmatched. Written as DNA, the CDR3 is TGTGCCAGCAGCGTAGCTCAGGGGGCCGTTGTCCACGAGCAGTACTTC. Amino acid sequence: CASSVAQGAVVHEQYF.

The chain employs TRBV4-1 and TRBJ2-1, with 9 positions matching TRBD2. From germline, CDR1 is MGHRA and CDR2 YSYEKL. Trimming removed 1 base from V and 7 bases from J; junction bases left unmatched: 11. CDR3 length: 17 amino acids. The CDR3 loop is CASSQVFGGGARNEQFF. For the CDR3, the DNA is TGCGCCAGCAGCCAAGTGTTCGGCGGGGGGGCCAGGAATGAGCAGTTCTTC.

The V call is TRBV6-1, the J call TRBJ1-4; D ambiguous. Germline V CDR1 and CDR2: MNHNS, SASEGT. The CDR3 extends over 11 amino acids. Trimming removed 7 bases from V and 10 bases from J, with 10 bases in between. CDR3 loop: CASNQAGKLFF. In nucleotides, the CDR3 is TGTGCCAGCAACCAAGCGGGAAAACTGTTTTTT.

The rearrangement uses TRBV11-2 and TRBJ2-3, with 14 bases identical to TRBD2. The length of the CDR3 is 17 residues. Trimming at V came to 5 bases and at J to 7 bases, leaving 11 bases not matched to a gene. Germline lookup yields CDR1 SGHAT and CDR2 FQNNGV. CDR3 amino acids: CASSRTGLAGGSNTQYF. For the CDR3, the DNA is TGTGCCAGCAGCCGCACCGGACTAGCGGGAGGATCGAATACGCAGTATTTT.

The V call is TRBV7-6, the J call TRBJ1-5; TRBD1 matches 7 bases. There are 16 residues in the CDR3. From germline, CDR1 is SGHVS and CDR2 FNYEAQ. V gave up 5 bases and J gave up 2 bases; unmatched junction bases: 9. CDR3 bases: TGTGCCAGCAGCCCGACAGGGCCCAAGGGCAATCAGCCCCAGCATTTT. Its protein is CASSPTGPKGNQPQHF.

The chain has TRBV28 and TRBJ1-6, with D perhaps matching TRBD1 (5 bases). Trimming removed 3 bases from V and 15 bases from J, with 15 bases in between. Germline V gives CDR1 MDHEN, CDR2 SYDVKM. The CDR3 consists of 13 residues. CDR3 nucleotides: TGTGCCAGCAGTTTGGGGCTCTTTGAAGTCCTCCACTTT. This codes for CASSLGLFEVLHF.